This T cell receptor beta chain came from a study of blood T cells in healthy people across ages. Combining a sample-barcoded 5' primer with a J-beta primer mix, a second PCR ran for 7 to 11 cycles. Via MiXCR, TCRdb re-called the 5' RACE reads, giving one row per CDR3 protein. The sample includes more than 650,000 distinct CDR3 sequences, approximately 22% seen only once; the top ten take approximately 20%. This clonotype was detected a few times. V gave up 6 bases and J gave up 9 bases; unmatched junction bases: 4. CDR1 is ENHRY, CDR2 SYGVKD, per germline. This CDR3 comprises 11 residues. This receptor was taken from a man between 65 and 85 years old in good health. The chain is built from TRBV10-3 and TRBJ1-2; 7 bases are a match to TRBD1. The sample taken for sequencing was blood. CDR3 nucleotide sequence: TGTGCCATCAGAGGACAGGAAAGCTACACCTTC. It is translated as CAIRGQESYTF.